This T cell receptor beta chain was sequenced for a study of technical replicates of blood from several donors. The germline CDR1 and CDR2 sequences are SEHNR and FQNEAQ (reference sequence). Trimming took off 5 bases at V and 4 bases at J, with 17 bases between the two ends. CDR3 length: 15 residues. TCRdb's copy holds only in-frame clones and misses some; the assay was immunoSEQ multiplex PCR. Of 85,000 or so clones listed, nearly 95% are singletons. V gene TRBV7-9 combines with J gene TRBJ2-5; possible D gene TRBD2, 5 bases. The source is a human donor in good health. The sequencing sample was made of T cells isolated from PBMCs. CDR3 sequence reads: CASSPSTTTIETQYF. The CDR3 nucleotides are TGTGCCAGCAGCCCCTCAACGACTACAATAGAGACCCAGTACTTC.